These T cell receptor beta chains were read from a single sample in a study of shared clonotypes between healthy human individuals. Profiling relied on immunoSEQ multiplex PCR, and the TCRdb table lists in-frame clones only, not all of them. The table records about 1 million clones, more than 65% of them present only once. The sequenced sample consisted of memory CD4+ T cells sorted from blood. The receptor source for this set is a man aged 18 to 29 in good health. Both conserved end residues are part of each CDR3. Rows give clone size only sometimes, using once, few, many, or a class for an expanded clone.

clone size	J gene	CDR3 length	V gene	CDR3 protein
NA	TRBJ1-1	14	TRBV5-6	CASSLRTGNTEAFF
NA	TRBJ2-6	15	TRBV2	CASKAEISGANVLTF
NA	TRBJ2-1	16	TRBV10-3	CAISDSASGGDNEQFF
NA	TRBJ2-5	13	TRBV5-4	CASRWGPQETQYF
NA	TRBJ1-2	15	TRBV6-1	CASSEALTSNYGYTF
NA	TRBJ2-7	12	TRBV7-2	CASSLQRAEQYF
NA	TRBJ2-3	16	TRBV4-2	CASSQETAGAGDTQYF
NA	TRBJ2-3	16	TRBV6-1	CASSVREGGMSDTQYF
NA	TRBJ1-3	17	TRBV12-5	CASGPRWETSSGNTIYF
NA	TRBJ1-4	15	TRBV9	CASSVEGQASEKLFF
NA	TRBJ1-5	15	TRBV6-5	CASSSDRGSNQPQHF
NA	TRBJ2-3	13	TRBV6-5	CASSYPGTDTQYF
once	TRBJ1-1	14	TRBV29-1	CSAEKPGTPSRAFF
NA	TRBJ2-3	16	TRBV19	CASKGTSGVDTDTQYF
NA	TRBJ1-2	16	TRBV4-3	CASSQESQPYNYGYTF
NA	TRBJ2-5	13	TRBV28	CASSLSDRETQYF
NA	TRBJ1-3	15	TRBV2	CASSEGTTSGNTIYF
NA	TRBJ2-7	12	TRBV15	CATSRELHEQYF
NA	TRBJ2-7	16	TRBV6-5	CASSSAGTGGKNEQYF
NA	TRBJ1-1	15	TRBV5-1	CASSLEKTGNTEAFF
NA	TRBJ2-7	13	TRBV25-1	CASTGTVPYEQYF
NA	TRBJ1-1	13	TRBV6-6	CASSSGGAIRAFF
few	TRBJ1-2	13	TRBV10-3	CAINQGGNYGYTF
NA	TRBJ2-7	13	TRBV18	CASSPQGPYEQYF
NA	TRBJ2-3	15	TRBV19	CASSIAGGGTDTQYF
NA	TRBJ1-6	15	TRBV5-6	CASSSRDPGNSPLHF
NA	TRBJ2-5	16	TRBV5-1	CASRLGASGGGETQYF